The 10 T cell receptor beta chains reported below all come from one sample, sequenced in a study of cytomegalovirus exposure and HLA in healthy donors. It was with 60 Vbeta and 13 Jbeta primers that the PCR ran. Profiling relied on immunoSEQ multiplex PCR, and the TCRdb table lists in-frame clones only, not all of them. The sample contains roughly 71,000 clones, approximately 78% of which appear only once. Sequencing was done on a sample of PBMCs. The receptors shown here come from a girl aged 10 to 17 in good health and CMV-seropositive.

This chain uses TRBV29-1 with TRBJ2-7; 8 bases map to TRBD2. After removal of 2 bases from V and 3 bases from J, the junction contained 6 bases not matched to a gene. There are 14 residues in the CDR3. Germline V lookup: CDR1 SQVTM, CDR2 ANQGSEA. The CDR3 spells CSVEINGRDYEQYF. The CDR3 DNA follows: TGCAGCGTTGAAATTAACGGGAGGGACTACGAGCAGTACTTC.

In this sample, this clone turned up once. The chain joins TRBV9 to TRBJ1-5, with 8 bases that match TRBD1. Germline V gene data show CDR1 as SGDLS and CDR2 as YYNGEE. This CDR3 is 14 amino acids long. V gave up 1 base and J gave up 7 bases; unmatched junction bases: 4. CDR3 bases: TGTGCCAGCAGCGTATCAGGGGGCAGACAGCCCCAGCATTTT. Its translation is CASSVSGGRQPQHF.

This chain connects TRBV6-1 to TRBJ1-3; D is undetermined. The germline V gene encodes CDR1 MNHNS and CDR2 SASEGT. The CDR3 contains 12 residues. V lost 2 bases and J 4 bases, leaving 3 bases between the germline ends. This CDR3 reads CASSERGNTIYF. DNA for the CDR3: TGTGCCAGCAGTGAACGGGGAAACACCATATATTTT.

The genes are TRBV2 and TRBJ1-1; maybe TRBD1 (6 bases). The CDR3 is 15 residues long. V lost 6 bases, J lost 1 base, and 15 bases lay in between. Germline V lookup: CDR1 SNHLY, CDR2 FYNNEI. CDR3 DNA sequence: TGTGCCAGCAGCGCCCTGCCGACAGGGAACACTGAAGCTTTCTTT. Translating gives CASSALPTGNTEAFF.

The rearrangement joins TRBV4-2 to TRBJ1-6; D is unclear. Germline CDR1 LGHNA, CDR2 YNFKEQ. Trimming removed 6 bases at V and 9 bases at J, with 12 bases between. This CDR3 spans 13 amino acids. The CDR3 here is CASRTGVTSPLHF. CDR3 nucleotide sequence: TGTGCCAGCAGGACCGGGGTCACTTCACCCCTCCACTTT.

The V gene is TRBV7-6, the J gene TRBJ2-7, with 8 bases matching TRBD1. The CDR3 runs 19 residues. With 4 bases clipped from V and 3 bases from J, the junction kept 20 bases outside the gene matches. The germline V gene has CDR1 SGHVS and CDR2 FNYEAQ. CDR3 sequence reads: CASSSGQGVSDSTFYEQYF. CDR3 bases: TGTGCCAGCAGCTCAGGACAGGGCGTGTCCGACTCAACGTTCTACGAGCAGTACTTC.

The J gene is TRBJ2-7, the V gene TRBV5-1, with 8 nucleotides matching TRBD2. This CDR3 has 14 amino acids. Per the germline V gene, CDR1 is SGHRS and CDR2 is YFSETQ. V was pared by 5 bases and J by 3 bases, with 7 bases of the junction left unmatched. The chain's CDR3 is CASSREGTLYEQYF. In DNA, the CDR3 is TGCGCCAGCAGTCGGGAGGGGACCCTCTACGAGCAGTACTTC.

The chain combines TRBV25-1 with TRBJ1-2; no reliable D call. This CDR3 has 13 residues. Trimming shortened V by 3 bases and J by 7 bases, and 12 bases separated the two germline ends. Germline loops: CDR1 MGHDK, CDR2 SYGVNS. The CDR3 spells CASSESGLPGYTF. The CDR3 DNA is TGTGCCAGCAGTGAGTCCGGGTTGCCTGGCTACACCTTC.

This clone was found a few times. This sequence joins TRBV6-5 and TRBJ2-7, with a possible D match to TRBD1 (5 bases). V dropped 11 bases and J dropped 2 bases, with 16 bases sitting between them. The CDR3 is 13 residues long. Germline CDR1 MNHEY, CDR2 SVGAGI. The chain's CDR3 is CAVGWGGPYEQYF. For the CDR3, the DNA is TGTGCCGTGGGGTGGGGCGGTCCCTACGAGCAGTACTTC.

This CDR3 is CASSQTTGGARETQYF. CDR3 coding DNA: TGCGCCAGCAGCCAAACCACCGGGGGGGCCCGAGAGACCCAGTACTTC. The chain recombines TRBV4-1 with TRBJ2-5; 8 bases are a match to TRBD2. CDR3 size: 16 residues. Germline CDR1 MGHRA, CDR2 YSYEKL. After removal of 2 bases from V and 4 bases from J, the junction contained 9 bases not matched to a gene.